This T cell receptor beta chain was recorded in a study of blood T cell repertoires in COVID-19. J gave up 5 bases and V 3 bases, and 9 bases lay outside the gene matches. This CDR3 is 17 amino acids long. The germline CDR1 and CDR2 sequences are LGHDT and YNNKEL (reference sequence). Clones were read by immunoSEQ multiplex PCR, and TCRdb kept only the in-frame ones, dropping some. The table shows approximately 470,000 clones, with roughly 87% occurring only once. Grouping used clinical history reported by participants in a survey and questionnaire. The gene calls are TRBV3-1 (or the pseudogene TRBV3-2) and TRBJ1-4; 10 bases map to TRBD1. The sequencing input was PBMCs or T cells enriched from blood (not recorded which). The source of this sequence is a young woman who had recovered from COVID-19. The CDR3 sequence: CASSQVTGGARNEKLFF. In DNA form, the CDR3 reads TGTGCCAGCAGCCAGGTGACAGGGGGCGCGAGGAATGAAAAACTGTTTTTT.